These T cell receptor beta chains were read from a single sample in a study of persistence of HIV-infected CD4 T cells. These TCRs' antigens remain unknown. Repertoires were generated with immunoSEQ multiplex PCR, while TCRdb's copy carries only in-frame clones and drops some. The repertoire has under 50,000 clones, 70% to 90% of them found once; the top ten carry 2.5% to 4%. The sample in question was CD4+ T cells sorted from PBMCs after approximately 19-hour stimulation, obtained from a patient who received antiretroviral therapy. The receptors come from an adult woman with HIV who was CMV-seropositive. Each CDR3 is given with its conserved first and last residue. D genes are given only for firm matches. Expanded clones are given a class, and other clones once, few, many or no size at all.

D,length,J,size,V,DNA,CDR3
NA,14,TRBJ1-2,once,TRBV4-1,TGCGCCAGCAGCCAAGGGTTCAGGGACTATGGCTACACCTTC,CASSQGFRDYGYTF
NA,16,TRBJ2-2,NA,TRBV18,TGTGCCAGCTCACCGGTTCTCGGTCTCCACACCGGGGAGCTGTTTTTT,CASSPVLGLHTGELFF
TRBD1,16,TRBJ1-4,NA,TRBV3-1/TRBV3-2,TGTGCCAGCAGCCAAAGGGCGGGGCAGGGGGGCGAAAAACTGTTTTTT,CASSQRAGQGGEKLFF
TRBD2,14,TRBJ2-5,NA,TRBV7-2,TGTGCCAGCAGCTTAAGCGGGGGTCAAGAGACCCAGTACTTC,CASSLSGGQETQYF
TRBD2,16,TRBJ2-2,NA,TRBV6-5,TGTGCCAGCAGTTACTCCCCAGCGGGAGCAACTGGGGAGCTGTTTTTT,CASSYSPAGATGELFF
NA,14,TRBJ1-2,NA,TRBV4-2,TGTGCCAGCAGCCCCGGGGGGGGGCAACCTGGCTACACCTTC,CASSPGGGQPGYTF
NA,12,TRBJ2-2,NA,TRBV12-3/TRBV12-4,TGTGCCAGCAGTCTGGAGGAGAAGGAGCTGTTTTTT,CASSLEEKELFF
NA,15,TRBJ1-5,NA,TRBV6-6,TGTGCCAGCAGTCTCAGGAGAGAGAGCAATCAGCCCCAGCATTTT,CASSLRRESNQPQHF
NA,16,TRBJ1-1,NA,TRBV10-1,TGCGCCATAAAGAATGGGGGGCCAACTGCTCAAACTGAAGCTTTCTTT,CAIKNGGPTAQTEAFF
NA,10,TRBJ1-2,once,TRBV2,TGTGCCAGCAGGGAGATGGGCTACACCTTC,CASREMGYTF
TRBD1,14,TRBJ1-4,NA,TRBV19,TGTGCCAGTAGTATCGGGACAGCCGATGAAAAACTGTTTTTT,CASSIGTADEKLFF
NA,16,TRBJ1-3,NA,TRBV18,TGTGCCAGCTCACCTCCCACCCTGGGAGGGGGAAACACCATATATTTT,CASSPPTLGGGNTIYF
TRBD1,15,TRBJ1-4,NA,TRBV25-1,TGTGCCAGCAGTGCCCCGACAGGGGCTAATGAAAAACTGTTTTTT,CASSAPTGANEKLFF
TRBD1,15,TRBJ1-2,NA,TRBV30,TGTGCCTGGAGACCCAGAGGGGGCAGGGGTAATGGCTACACCTTC,CAWRPRGGRGNGYTF
TRBD2,14,TRBJ2-7,NA,TRBV13,TGTGCCAGCAGCCCCCGACTAGCTGCCCACGAGCAGTACTTC,CASSPRLAAHEQYF
NA,11,TRBJ2-7,medium-sized,TRBV19,TGTGCCAGTGGGACTCGCTACGAGCAGTACTTC,CASGTRYEQYF
NA,16,TRBJ2-3,NA,TRBV7-3,TGTGCCAGCAGCTTAACGGGCGGGGCCCCCACAGATACGCAGTATTTT,CASSLTGGAPTDTQYF
TRBD2,15,TRBJ2-3,NA,TRBV10-3,TGTGCCATCAGTGTAGCGGGAGGAGGTGCAGATACGCAGTATTTT,CAISVAGGGADTQYF
NA,10,TRBJ1-2,NA,TRBV28,TGTGCCAGCAGTTTATATGGCTACACCTTC,CASSLYGYTF
NA,14,TRBJ2-7,NA,TRBV19,TGTGCCAGTGGCCCCCGATTGGGATACTACGAGCAGTACTTC,CASGPRLGYYEQYF
TRBD2,11,TRBJ2-7,NA,TRBV29-1,TGCAGCGTTGCGGGGGGATACGAGCAGTACTTC,CSVAGGYEQYF
NA,15,TRBJ1-3,NA,TRBV19,TGTGCCCGCCACCCATGGCTTTGGACTGGAAACACCATATATTTT,CARHPWLWTGNTIYF
NA,14,TRBJ2-7,NA,TRBV18,TGTGCCAGCTCACCAACGGCAGGATCCTACGAGCAGTACTTC,CASSPTAGSYEQYF
TRBD1,15,TRBJ2-1,NA,TRBV7-8,TGTGCCAGCAGCGCCGACAGGGGTTCCTACAATGAGCAGTTCTTC,CASSADRGSYNEQFF